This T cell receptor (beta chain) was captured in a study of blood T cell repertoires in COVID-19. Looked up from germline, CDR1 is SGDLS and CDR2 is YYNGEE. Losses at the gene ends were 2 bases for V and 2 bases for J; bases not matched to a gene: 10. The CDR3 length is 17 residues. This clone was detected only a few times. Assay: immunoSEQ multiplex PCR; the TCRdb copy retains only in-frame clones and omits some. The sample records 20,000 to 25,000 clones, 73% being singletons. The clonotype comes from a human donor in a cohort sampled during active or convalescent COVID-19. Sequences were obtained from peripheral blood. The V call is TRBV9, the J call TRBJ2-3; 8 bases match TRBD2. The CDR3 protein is CASSVRPTGGATDTQYF. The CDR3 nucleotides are TGTGCCAGCAGCGTTCGACCGACCGGGGGGGCCACAGATACGCAGTATTTT.